Below, 30 T cell receptor beta chains from the same sample are listed, as sequenced in a study of cytotoxic CD8 clonotypes in ibrutinib-treated CLL. The protocol was immunoSEQ multiplex PCR, while the TCRdb copy is restricted to in-frame clones and leaves out a portion. Among under 300,000 clones listed, 70% were seen once. The sample here was PBMCs, taken after 24 months of ibrutinib treatment. The source is a human donor with chronic lymphocytic leukemia.

The gene calls are TRBV6-5 and TRBJ1-5; D not certain. The germline V gene encodes CDR1 MNHEY and CDR2 SVGAGI. With 4 bases removed from V and 4 bases from J, the gap between germline ends came to 14 bases. The CDR3 spans 15 residues. The CDR3 is CASSSPNPYNQPQHF. DNA of the CDR3: TGTGCCAGCAGTTCACCCAATCCGTATAATCAGCCCCAGCATTTT.

The chain combines TRBV6-5 with TRBJ1-2; 9 bases match TRBD1. In germline, CDR1 is MNHEY, CDR2 SVGAGI. The CDR3 consists of 13 residues. V was clipped by 6 bases and J by 9 bases; unmatched bases: 8. The CDR3 here is CASSRDRDISYTF. The CDR3 DNA follows: TGTGCCAGCAGCCGGGACAGGGACATAAGCTACACCTTC.

The gene calls are TRBV5-6 and TRBJ1-5; 8 bases match TRBD1. CDR1 SGHDT and CDR2 YYEEEE come from the germline V gene. V was clipped by 4 bases and J by 5 bases; unmatched bases: 8. The CDR3 sequence is 15 residues long. The DNA of the CDR3 is TGTGCCAGCAGCCCCCGGACAGGGACGGATCAGCCCCAGCATTTT. Translation gives CASSPRTGTDQPQHF.

V is TRBV7-3 and J is TRBJ2-6; D might be TRBD1 or TRBD2, each matching 5 bases. Trimming removed 4 bases from V and 4 bases from J, with 8 bases in between. The CDR3 has 14 amino acids. The germline V gene has CDR1 SGHTA and CDR2 FQGTGA. The CDR3 bases are TGTGCCAGCAGCTCCGGGGCCGGGGCCAACGTCCTGACTTTC. The encoded protein is CASSSGAGANVLTF.

This clone is a singleton in its sample. This chain connects TRBV2 to TRBJ2-7; TRBD1 matches 7 bases. The germline gives CDR1 SNHLY, CDR2 FYNNEI. V was clipped by 7 bases and J by 6 bases; unmatched bases: 6. The length of the CDR3 is 12 residues. CDR3 DNA: TGTGCCAGCACGAACAGGGGAAGCGAGCAGTACTTC. Amino acids: CASTNRGSEQYF. Complete variable domain (other parts from reference TRBV2 and TRBJ2-7): EPEVTQTPSHQVTQMGQEVILRCVPISNHLYFYWYRQILGQKVEFLVSFYNNEISEKSEIFDDQFSVERPDGSNFTLKIRSTKLEDSAMYFCASTNRGSEQYFGPGTRLTVT.

The rearrangement links TRBV5-6 to TRBJ2-5, with 7 bases identical to TRBD1. V lost 2 bases and J lost 5; bases outside the gene matches: 12. CDR3 length: 16 residues. Germline V gene sequence: CDR1 SGHDT, CDR2 YYEEEE. As DNA, the CDR3 is TGTGCCAGCAGCTTCTACCTAACAGGGGAGTCGGAGACCCAGTACTTC. Its protein is CASSFYLTGESETQYF.

This chain links TRBV5-1 with TRBJ1-4; no reliable D call. This CDR3 contains 14 residues. Germline V gene sequence: CDR1 SGHRS, CDR2 YFSETQ. V lost 6 bases and J 0 bases, leaving 9 bases between the germline ends. The CDR3 spells CASTADTTNEKLFF. CDR3 DNA: TGCGCCAGCACCGCCGATACAACTAATGAAAAACTGTTTTTT. The full variable domain, in which reference TRBV5-1 and TRBJ1-4 provide the parts outside the CDR3, is KAGVTQTPRYLIKTRGQQVTLSCSPISGHRSVSWYQQTPGQGLQFLFEYFSETQRNKGNFPGRFSGRQFSNSRSEMNVSTLELGDSALYLCASTADTTNEKLFFGSGTQLSVL.

This sequence joins TRBV14 and TRBJ1-1; 7 positions match TRBD1. This CDR3 spans 13 amino acids. The V gene's germline CDR1 is SGHDN and CDR2 FVKESK. Trimming at V came to 6 bases and at J to 5 bases, leaving 6 bases not matched to a gene. This chain's CDR3 is CASSLDRVTEAFF. The DNA for the CDR3 is TGTGCCAGCAGTCTAGACAGGGTAACTGAAGCTTTCTTT. The entire variable domain, with the rest obtained from reference TRBV14 and TRBJ1-1, is as follows: EAGVTQFPSHSVIEKGQTVTLRCDPISGHDNLYWYRRVMGKEIKFLLHFVKESKQDESGMPNNRFLAERTGGTYSTLKVQPAELEDSGVYFCASSLDRVTEAFFGQGTRLTVV.

The chain carries TRBV9 and TRBJ1-4; D possibly corresponds to TRBD1 (6 bases). CDR1 is SGDLS and CDR2 is YYNGEE in the germline V gene. The ends were cut back, 0 bases at V and 8 bases at J, with 14 bases in the middle. The CDR3 runs to 15 residues. The CDR3, as DNA: TGTGCCAGCAGCGTAGGGGGGGCATTATCCGAAAAACTGTTTTTT. Amino acid sequence: CASSVGGALSEKLFF.

The gene calls are TRBV7-9 and TRBJ1-4; D not certain. Germline CDR1 and CDR2: SEHNR and FQNEAQ (reference sequence). V shed 5 bases and J shed 8 bases, with 15 bases lying between them. The CDR3 runs 14 residues. CDR3 bases: TGTGCCAGCAGCCCGGGTCCACGCGGCGAAAAACTGTTTTTT. Amino acids: CASSPGPRGEKLFF.

The rearrangement uses TRBV9 and TRBJ2-1, with 7 bases fitting TRBD2. The CDR3 contains 18 residues. V dropped 0 bases and J dropped 10; count of bases not matched to a gene: 19. CDR1 SGDLS and CDR2 YYNGEE come from the germline V gene. The CDR3 region is CASSVGTATSATPMEQFF. The CDR3, as DNA: TGTGCCAGCAGCGTAGGGACGGCAACTAGCGCAACCCCAATGGAGCAGTTCTTC.

This clone has only a few counts. The chain is built from TRBV2 and TRBJ2-7; TRBD1 agrees at 7 bases. The CDR3 spans 13 residues. J was trimmed by 5 bases and V by 3 bases; bases with no gene match: 4. The germline V gene encodes CDR1 SNHLY and CDR2 FYNNEI. The CDR3 reads CASSEEQGNEQYF. In DNA, the CDR3 is TGTGCCAGCAGTGAGGAACAGGGGAACGAGCAGTACTTC.

A single count supports this clone. This chain joins TRBV10-1 and TRBJ2-1; 10 nucleotides agree with TRBD2. Germline CDR1 and CDR2: WNHNN and SYGVQD (reference sequence). V lost 0 bases to trimming and J lost 4 bases; unmatched junction nucleotides: 9. The CDR3 sequence is 18 residues long. The CDR3 is CASSESSSSGRAYNEQFF. The CDR3 nucleotides are TGCGCCAGCAGTGAGTCGAGCTCGAGCGGGAGGGCTTACAATGAGCAGTTCTTC.

A remark on this clone: At one end, the junction sequence differs from germline, possibly due to a read error. V is TRBV30 and J is TRBJ2-7, with D perhaps matching TRBD1 (6 bases). The CDR3 consists of 12 residues. The germline V gene has CDR1 GTSNPN and CDR2 SVGIG (reference sequence). CDR3 amino acids: CAWSRGGYGQYF. As DNA, the CDR3 is TGTGCCTGGAGTAGAGGGGGATACGGGCAGTACTTC.

The sample holds a few counts of this clone. One junction end does not reproduce the germline sequence, and a read error may be involved. The chain's CDR3 is CASSSVDRQGLDEQFF. In DNA, the CDR3 is TGTGCTAGCAGCTCTGTGGACAGGCAGGGGTTAGATGAGCAGTTCTTC. The chain employs TRBV7-7 and TRBJ2-1, with TRBD1 matching over 7 bases. CDR1 and CDR2 (germline): SSHAT, FNYEAQ (reference sequence). This CDR3 is 16 amino acids long.

V usage is TRBV27 and J usage is TRBJ2-1; the D gene could be TRBD1 or TRBD2 (5 bases each). CDR1 and CDR2 (germline): MNHEY, SMNVEV (reference sequence). V gave up 10 bases and J gave up 6 bases, with 13 bases separating them. The CDR3 contains 12 residues. The CDR3 nucleotides are TGTGCCACCTCTGGGGGTTTCAATGAGCAGTTCTTC. As protein: CATSGGFNEQFF.

V usage is TRBV9 and J usage is TRBJ2-1; the match to TRBD2 covers 7 bases. CDR3 length: 15 amino acids. Trimming at V came to 0 bases and at J to 5 bases, leaving 5 bases not matched to a gene. Germline CDR1 reads SGDLS; CDR2 reads YYNGEE. The CDR3 sequence is CASSVAGRPDNEQFF. CDR3 DNA sequence: TGTGCCAGCAGCGTAGCCGGGAGGCCTGACAATGAGCAGTTCTTC.

Here the CDR3 DNA reads TGTGCCAGCAGCGTAGCAGCTTATTCCTACAATGAGCAGTTCTTC. Amino acids: CASSVAAYSYNEQFF. The chain employs TRBV9 and TRBJ2-1; D not certain. V was shortened by 0 bases and J by 1 base, with 8 bases between the two germline ends. CDR1 is SGDLS and CDR2 is YYNGEE in the germline V gene. There are 15 residues in the CDR3.

This clone came up a few times. The CDR3 DNA reads TGCGCCAGCAGCCAACTGCGGCAACCACACTATGGCTACACCTTC. Translated, it gives CASSQLRQPHYGYTF. This chain connects TRBV4-3 to TRBJ1-2; D remains unclear. Deletions cut 2 bases from V and 3 bases from J, with 13 bases between. The CDR3 runs 15 residues. CDR1 is LGHNA and CDR2 is YSLEER in the germline V gene.

The V and J genes are TRBV6-5 and TRBJ1-3, with a weak D call TRBD1 (5 bases). Trimming cost V 2 bases and J 4 bases, with 9 bases left between them. CDR3 length equals 14 residues. Germline CDR1 is MNHEY and CDR2 is SVGAGI. This chain's CDR3 is CASSYGTWGNTIYF. CDR3 bases: TGTGCCAGCAGTTACGGGACTTGGGGAAACACCATATATTTT.

This chain links TRBV7-6 with TRBJ2-7, with TRBD2 identical over 8 bases. Germline V CDR1 and CDR2: SGHVS, FNYEAQ. The CDR3 sequence is 13 residues long. V gave up 9 bases and J gave up 7 bases; unmatched junction bases: 11. Written as DNA, the CDR3 is TGTGCCAGTTCCCCCGGGAGGGCTAGGGAGCAGTACTTC. Translating gives CASSPGRAREQYF.

This sequence joins TRBV30 and TRBJ2-5; possibly TRBD1 for D (5 bases). The CDR3 consists of 13 residues. The germline V gene encodes CDR1 GTSNPN and CDR2 SVGIG (reference sequence). The V and J ends lost 5 bases and 5 bases respectively, with 15 bases between them. The CDR3 bases are TGTGCCTGGGCCCTACAGGACCTCGAGACCCAGTACTTC. Residues: CAWALQDLETQYF.

This clone was detected once. The J gene is TRBJ1-1, the V gene TRBV27; 8 nucleotides align to TRBD1. The CDR3 is 13 amino acids. Germline V lookup: CDR1 MNHEY, CDR2 SMNVEV (reference sequence). V was pared by 6 bases and J by 4 bases, with 4 bases of the junction left unmatched. The CDR3 region is CASRTGVSTEAFF. In DNA form, the CDR3 reads TGTGCCAGCAGGACAGGGGTATCCACTGAAGCTTTCTTT.

V gene TRBV14 combines with J gene TRBJ2-7; no firm D call. Germline assignment: CDR1 SGHDN and CDR2 FVKESK. This CDR3 region has 16 residues. Trimming removed 0 bases at V and 2 bases at J, with 14 bases between. The chain's CDR3 is CASSQERLLFAYEQYF. In DNA form, the CDR3 reads TGTGCCAGCAGCCAAGAAAGGTTGCTCTTCGCCTACGAGCAGTACTTC.

This clone was counted a single time. CDR3 sequence reads: CASSRPGQGDQPQHF. The CDR3 nucleotides are TGTGCCAGCTCACGACCGGGACAGGGAGATCAGCCCCAGCATTTT. J is TRBJ1-5 and V is TRBV18; 9 bases map to TRBD1. The J segment lost 5 bases and the V segment lost 4 bases, leaving 6 bases of the junction unmatched. Germline CDR1 is KGHSH and CDR2 is LQKENI. The CDR3 has 15 amino acids. Using reference TRBV18 and TRBJ1-5 for the parts outside the CDR3, the full variable domain is NAGVMQNPRHLVRRRGQEARLRCSPMKGHSHVYWYRQLPEEGLKFMVYLQKENIIDESGMPKERFSAEFPKEGPSILRIQQVVRGDSAAYFCASSRPGQGDQPQHFGDGTRLSIL.

This clone showed up just once. The gene calls are TRBV9 and TRBJ2-3, with D uncertain. Germline V gene data show CDR1 as SGDLS and CDR2 as YYNGEE. The CDR3 is 13 amino acids. Trimming removed 0 bases from V and 4 bases from J, with 6 bases in between. This CDR3 reads CASSVGGSDTQYF. CDR3 coding DNA: TGTGCCAGCAGCGTAGGGGGATCAGATACGCAGTATTTT.

The chain is built from TRBV6-5 and TRBJ2-7; 8 nucleotides align to TRBD2. The length of the CDR3 is 14 residues. The V gene end was trimmed by 5 bases and the J gene end by 0 bases; junction bases not matched to a gene: 3. Germline-derived CDR1 and CDR2 are MNHEY and SVGAGI. CDR3 sequence (DNA): TGTGCCAGCAGTCCCCGGGAGGGCTCCTACGAGCAGTACTTC. Translation: CASSPREGSYEQYF.

The V and J genes are TRBV18 and TRBJ2-3; D perhaps matches TRBD2 (5 bases). The CDR3 runs to 15 residues. Germline loops: CDR1 KGHSH, CDR2 LQKENI. V shed 2 bases and J shed 0 bases, with 9 bases lying between them. The CDR3 coding sequence is TGTGCCAGCTCACCAAGACGGACTAGCACAGATACGCAGTATTTT. Translation gives CASSPRRTSTDTQYF.

This clone showed up just a few times. The J gene is TRBJ2-3, the V gene TRBV28, with D perhaps TRBD1 (5 bases). V shed 4 bases and J shed 2 bases, with 10 bases lying between them. The CDR3 contains 14 residues. CDR1 is MDHEN and CDR2 is SYDVKM in the germline V gene. The CDR3 here is CASSYRSITDTQYF. The DNA of the CDR3 is TGTGCCAGCAGTTACAGGTCCATCACAGATACGCAGTATTTT.

This clone has a handful of counts. The DNA is omitted, as the CDR3 cannot be located on it reliably, and the CDR3 follows TCRdb's listing. This rearrangement joins TRBV6-5 to TRBJ1-5. From germline, CDR1 is MNHEY and CDR2 SVGAGI. Counting both end residues, the CDR3 totals 14 amino acids. The CDR3: CASSTSGTLGSEHF.